The 20 T cell receptor beta chains presented below share a single source sample, sequenced in a study of OX40 agonist ivuxolimab in advanced cancers. Clones were read by immunoSEQ multiplex PCR, and TCRdb kept only the in-frame ones, dropping some. The sample contains around 70,000 clones, around 85% of which appear only once. The sequencing here drew on CD4+ or CD8+ T cells sorted from blood, taken in a trial of the OX40 agonist ivuxolimab. These receptors were collected from an adult with an advanced solid tumor such as melanoma, head and neck, liver or kidney cancer.

This rearrangement joins TRBV6-5 to TRBJ1-1, with D unclear. Looked up from germline, CDR1 is MNHEY and CDR2 is SVGAGI. The V end lost 4 bases, the J end lost 0 bases, and 3 bases lay between the germline ends. The CDR3 runs to 12 residues. In nucleotides, the CDR3 is TGTGCCAGCAGTTTCATGAACACTGAAGCTTTCTTT. Its protein product is CASSFMNTEAFF.

The CDR3: CASSSTGSYEQYF. The CDR3 nucleotides read TGTGCCAGCAGTTCGACAGGATCCTACGAGCAGTACTTC. V is TRBV28 and J is TRBJ2-7; tentative D call: TRBD1 (6 bases). The CDR3 covers 13 residues. The V gene's germline CDR1 is MDHEN and CDR2 SYDVKM. The V gene lost 4 bases and the J gene lost 1 base, with 8 bases spanning the gap.

This clone came up once. The rearrangement joins TRBV5-1 to TRBJ2-1; no reliable D call. Trimming left V 0 bases short and J 9 bases short, with 13 bases between. CDR1 and CDR2 from the germline V gene are SGHRS and YFSETQ. The CDR3 is 14 amino acids. CDR3 region: CASSLARAPPEQFF. The CDR3, as DNA: TGCGCCAGCAGCTTGGCCCGGGCCCCACCTGAGCAGTTCTTC.

V and J are TRBV6-5 and TRBJ1-6; a possible D gene is TRBD1 (5 bases). Trimming removed 2 bases at V and 10 bases at J, with 15 bases between. Germline values: CDR1 MNHEY, CDR2 SVGAGI. The CDR3 length is 15 residues. CDR3 in DNA: TGTGCCAGCAGTTACACGGTGGCAGGGCAATCACCCCTCCACTTT. Translation: CASSYTVAGQSPLHF.

J is TRBJ1-4 and V is TRBV5-1, with D unclear. Germline V gene data show CDR1 as SGHRS and CDR2 as YFSETQ. The CDR3 consists of 14 residues. V lost 2 bases and J 3 bases, leaving 8 bases between the germline ends. CDR3 residues: CASSLNGPNEKLFF. In nucleotides, the CDR3 is TGCGCCAGCAGCTTAAACGGACCTAATGAAAAACTGTTTTTT.

This sequence joins TRBV5-2 and TRBJ2-5. TRBV5-2 is designated a pseudogene. The CDR3 loop spans 13 amino acids. CDR3: CASSLAGFETQYF. CDR3 sequence (DNA): TGTGCCAGCAGCTTAGCTGGGTTCGAGACCCAGTACTTC.

CDR3 sequence reads: CASSQEGTGGQAFF. The CDR3 region has the DNA TGTGCCAGCAGCCAAGAGGGGACAGGGGGTCAAGCTTTCTTT. The genes are TRBV4-2 and TRBJ1-1, with 11 bases that match TRBD1. V was pared by 0 bases and J by 9 bases, with 3 bases of the junction left unmatched. The CDR3 extends over 14 amino acids. The germline V gene has CDR1 LGHNA and CDR2 YNFKEQ.

This chain uses TRBV7-9 with TRBJ2-1; TRBD1 agrees at 8 bases. V trimming: 5 bases; J trimming: 8 bases; junction bases outside the gene matches: 2. CDR3 size: 12 residues. Germline V lookup: CDR1 SEHNR, CDR2 FQNEAQ (reference sequence). Here the CDR3 reads CASSLQGDEQFF. As DNA, the CDR3 is TGTGCCAGCAGCCTACAGGGGGATGAGCAGTTCTTC.

The chain's CDR3 is CAISEPQTGVGAGELFF. For the CDR3, the DNA is TGTGCCATCAGTGAGCCCCAAACAGGGGTAGGCGCCGGGGAGCTGTTTTTT. The rearrangement joins TRBV10-3 to TRBJ2-2; 7 positions match TRBD1. Unmatched junction bases numbered 12, after V lost 2 bases and J lost 6 bases. The CDR3 length is 17 residues. Germline V CDR1 and CDR2: ENHRY, SYGVKD.

V and J are TRBV20-1 and TRBJ1-2; D unclear. CDR3 length equals 11 residues. Germline V gene data show CDR1 as DFQATT and CDR2 as SNEGSKA (reference sequence). V lost 4 bases and J 5 bases, leaving 8 bases between the germline ends. CDR3 residues: CSAMLAYGYTF. The CDR3 region has the DNA TGCAGTGCTATGCTCGCATATGGCTACACCTTC.

The rearrangement links TRBV28 to TRBJ1-4, with TRBD1 matching over 8 bases. The V gene end was trimmed by 5 bases and the J gene end by 0 bases; junction bases not matched to a gene: 2. The CDR3 spans 15 residues. In germline, CDR1 is MDHEN, CDR2 SYDVKM. The CDR3 is CASSGQGTTNEKLFF. The CDR3 nucleotides read TGTGCCAGCAGTGGACAGGGAACAACTAATGAAAAACTGTTTTTT.

The chain couples TRBV6-5 to TRBJ1-1; D is undetermined. This CDR3 region has 13 residues. Trimming took off 2 bases at V and 4 bases at J, with 8 bases between the two ends. Germline V gene sequence: CDR1 MNHEY, CDR2 SVGAGI. CDR3 amino acids: CASSYSPTTEAFF. CDR3 coding DNA: TGTGCCAGCAGTTACAGCCCGACCACTGAAGCTTTCTTT.

A single count supports this clone. The V and J genes are TRBV5-4 and TRBJ1-2; maybe TRBD1 (5 bases). CDR3 length: 15 residues. Germline V lookup: CDR1 SGHNT, CDR2 YYREEE (reference sequence). Trimming stripped 2 bases from V and 2 bases from J, with 13 bases between. CDR3 amino acids: CASSLTGAQNYGYTF. CDR3 sequence (DNA): TGTGCCAGCAGCTTAACCGGGGCACAGAACTATGGCTACACCTTC.

The chain recombines TRBV4-3 with TRBJ2-1, with 12 nucleotides matching TRBD2. The CDR3 has 18 amino acids. Trimming cost V 1 base and J 6 bases; bases outside gene matches: 10. CDR1 is LGHNA and CDR2 is YSLEER in the germline V gene. The CDR3: CASSQVSVLAGGGNEQFF. The DNA of the CDR3 is TGCGCCAGCAGCCAAGTGTCGGTTCTAGCGGGGGGGGGCAATGAGCAGTTCTTC.

This clone has just a few counts. V is TRBV4-3 and J is TRBJ1-3; D gene ambiguous. Germline values: CDR1 LGHNA, CDR2 YSLEER. V lost 5 bases, J lost 8 bases, and 13 bases lay in between. The CDR3 loop spans 13 amino acids. The CDR3 loop reads CASSKGRGDTIYF. CDR3 coding DNA: TGCGCCAGCAGCAAAGGACGGGGAGACACCATATATTTT.

A single count supports this clone. This chain joins TRBV28 and TRBJ2-3; possibly TRBD1 for D (7 bases). CDR3 length equals 15 residues. Trimming left V 7 bases short and J 3 bases short, with 17 bases between. Germline V gene data show CDR1 as MDHEN and CDR2 as SYDVKM. The CDR3 spells CASNPRGVGTDTQYF. DNA for the CDR3: TGTGCCAGCAACCCCAGGGGGGTGGGGACAGATACGCAGTATTTT.

The chain is built from TRBV7-9 and TRBJ2-7, with D unresolved. The ends were cut back, 5 bases at V and 2 bases at J, with 13 bases in the middle. Germline loops: CDR1 SEHNR, CDR2 FQNEAQ (reference sequence). This CDR3 spans 14 amino acids. CDR3 nucleotide sequence: TGTGCCAGCAGCCCTACCCTGGTCCCCTACGAGCAGTACTTC. This translates into CASSPTLVPYEQYF.

The chain couples TRBV12-2 to TRBJ2-1; the DNA was not compared with TRBD2, the D call given in the table. TRBV12-2 is an annotated pseudogene. This CDR3 contains 15 residues. The CDR3 spells CASRSTSGFYNEQFF. In DNA, the CDR3 is TGTGCAAGTCGCTCGACTAGCGGATTTTACAATGAGCAGTTCTTC.

This rearrangement joins TRBV4-3 to TRBJ2-7; D tentatively reads TRBD1 or TRBD2 (5 bases each). Germline loops: CDR1 LGHNA, CDR2 YSLEER. The CDR3 loop spans 15 amino acids. Trimming removed 0 bases at V and 3 bases at J, with 12 bases between. This CDR3 is CASSQEVRESYEQYF. DNA of the CDR3: TGCGCCAGCAGCCAAGAAGTCAGGGAGAGCTACGAGCAGTACTTC.

This clone was seen just once. The chain recombines TRBV12-5 with TRBJ2-2; 7 bases are shared with TRBD1. CDR3 length: 13 amino acids. From germline, CDR1 is LGHNT and CDR2 FRNRAP. Germline trimming cut 8 bases from V and 0 bases from J; bases unmatched to any gene: 0. The CDR3 reads CASQGANTGELFF. The CDR3 coding sequence is TGTGCTAGTCAGGGGGCGAACACCGGGGAGCTGTTTTTT. Based on the CDR3 plus reference TRBV12-5 and TRBJ2-2, the full variable domain is DARVTQTPRHKVTEMGQEVTMRCQPILGHNTVFWYRQTMMQGLELLAYFRNRAPLDDSGMPKDRFSAEMPDATLATLKIQPSEPRDSAVYFCASQGANTGELFFGEGSRLTVL.